Shown below are 31 T cell receptor beta chains from a single sample sequenced in a study of shared clonotypes between healthy human individuals. Using immunoSEQ multiplex PCR, the repertoire was profiled, and TCRdb retains in-frame clones only, with some absent. The sample comprises 600,000 to 700,000 clones, roughly 72% of which are singletons, and around 1.8% rests with the top ten. Sequenced sample: memory CD4+ T cells sorted from blood. Stated subset: CD45RA-negative fraction. These receptors all come from a woman aged 30 to 39 in good health.

The chain has TRBV25-1 and TRBJ2-5; D may be TRBD2 (6 bases). V lost 2 bases and J lost 7, with 26 bases in between. The germline V gene has CDR1 MGHDK and CDR2 SYGVNS. This CDR3 comprises 18 residues. CDR3 coding DNA: TGTGCCAGCAGTGAAAAGTATATCACGGGGGACTCCATGGGGACCCAGTACTTC. Translation gives CASSEKYITGDSMGTQYF.

V is TRBV11-2 and J is TRBJ2-1; TRBD1 matches at 7 bases. The CDR3 is 16 residues long. V lost 1 base and J lost 6; bases outside the gene matches: 9. The germline CDR1 and CDR2 sequences are SGHAT and FQNNGV. The CDR3 DNA reads TGTGCCAGCAGCTTAGGGACAGGATCAGGAAGCAATGAGCAGTTCTTC. It codes for CASSLGTGSGSNEQFF.

This sequence joins TRBV18 and TRBJ2-1, with D possibly matching TRBD2 (6 bases). Trimming took off 6 bases at V and 4 bases at J, with 19 bases between the two ends. The CDR3 consists of 16 residues. Germline CDR1 and CDR2: KGHSH and LQKENI. CDR3 nucleotide sequence: TGTGCCAGCTCCCCTCCCAGTAGCGGAAAATACAATGAGCAGTTCTTC. This encodes CASSPPSSGKYNEQFF.

V is TRBV15 and J is TRBJ1-1; 10 bases align to TRBD1. V trimming: 1 base; J trimming: 6 bases; junction bases outside the gene matches: 5. The CDR3 consists of 15 residues. Germline V gene lookup returns CDR1 LNHNV and CDR2 YYDKDF (reference sequence). CDR3 sequence: CATSRARDRGAEAFF. The CDR3 DNA sequence: TGTGCCACCAGCAGAGCCAGGGACAGGGGAGCTGAAGCTTTCTTT. The full variable domain, completed using reference TRBV15 and TRBJ1-1, is DAMVIQNPRYQVTQFGKPVTLSCSQTLNHNVMYWYQQKSSQAPKLLFHYYDKDFNNEADTPDNFQSRRPNTSFCFLDIRSPGLGDTAMYLCATSRARDRGAEAFFGQGTRLTVV.

The rearrangement joins TRBV15 to TRBJ2-5; tentative D call: TRBD2 (7 bases). Germline CDR1 LNHNV, CDR2 YYDKDF (reference sequence). CDR3 length equals 19 residues. Trimming shortened V by 2 bases and J by 4 bases, and 26 bases separated the two germline ends. The CDR3 region is CATSRRIPVSGRGGETQYF. The CDR3 coding sequence is TGTGCCACCAGCAGACGGATTCCTGTCAGTGGGAGGGGGGGAGAGACCCAGTACTTC.

This clone was observed a single time. A much more abundant neighbour one base away suggests this may be a read error. The chain is built from TRBV4-1 and TRBJ2-5, with TRBD2 matching over 7 bases. Germline values: CDR1 MGHRA, CDR2 YSYEKL. CDR3 length: 13 residues. V lost 1 base to trimming and J lost 5 bases; unmatched junction nucleotides: 1. The CDR3 loop reads CASSQVLAETQYF. In DNA, the CDR3 is TGCGCCAGCAGCCAAGTACTAGCGGAGACCCAGTACTTC.

This clone has just a few counts. This chain connects TRBV5-5 to TRBJ1-2; TRBD1 matches 9 bases. Germline V gene lookup returns CDR1 SGHKS and CDR2 YYEKEE (reference sequence). CDR3 length equals 14 residues. V gave up 4 bases and J gave up 9 bases; unmatched junction bases: 10. Here the CDR3 DNA reads TGTGCCAGCAGCGCGGGGGGGACAGGGCTGAGCTACACCTTC. It yields the protein CASSAGGTGLSYTF.

The chain combines TRBV6-1 with TRBJ1-2; a possible D gene is TRBD1 (6 bases). This CDR3 is 16 amino acids long. With 0 bases removed from V and 4 bases from J, the gap between germline ends came to 15 bases. The V gene's germline CDR1 is MNHNS and CDR2 SASEGT. As DNA, the CDR3 is TGTGCCAGCAGTGAAGCGCTGGGGAGGGGGGGCTATGGCTACACCTTC. Protein product: CASSEALGRGGYGYTF.

The rearrangement joins TRBV6-6 to TRBJ2-1, with TRBD2 as a possible D gene (6 bases). The CDR3 extends over 15 amino acids. Between the trimmed V and J ends, which lost 5 bases and 6 bases, there was a span of 17 bases. CDR1 and CDR2 (germline): MNHNY, SVGAGI (reference sequence). Written as DNA, the CDR3 is TGTGCCAGCAGTCGACCATGGGGGGTCGGCAATGAGCAGTTCTTC. Its protein is CASSRPWGVGNEQFF.

The rearrangement joins TRBV28 to TRBJ2-1, with TRBD2 identical over 11 bases. CDR1 and CDR2 (germline): MDHEN, SYDVKM. There are 15 residues in the CDR3. V shed 8 bases and J 2 bases; nucleotides not matched to a gene: 5. CDR3: CASVPTSGAYNEQFF. CDR3 coding DNA: TGTGCCAGCGTCCCGACTAGCGGGGCCTACAATGAGCAGTTCTTC. Complete variable domain (other parts from reference TRBV28 and TRBJ2-1): DVKVTQSSRYLVKRTGEKVFLECVQDMDHENMFWYRQDPGLGLRLIYFSYDVKMKEKGDIPEGYSVSREKKERFSLILESASTNQTSMYLCASVPTSGAYNEQFFGPGTRLTVL.

This chain joins TRBV27 and TRBJ2-4; D call uncertain. The CDR3 covers 15 residues. V was trimmed by 5 bases and J by 0 bases, leaving 11 bases between them. Germline V CDR1 and CDR2: MNHEY, SMNVEV (reference sequence). CDR3 in amino acids: CASSERKLAKNIQYF. CDR3 nucleotide sequence: TGTGCCAGCAGTGAAAGAAAACTAGCCAAAAACATTCAGTACTTC.

In the case of this clone: Other DNA sequences in the same sample also yield this CDR3. The chain employs TRBV29-1 and TRBJ2-3; D not resolved. Trimming removed 4 bases at V and 1 base at J, with 0 bases between. Germline-derived CDR1 and CDR2 are SQVTM and ANQGSEA. The CDR3 runs 10 residues. Here the CDR3 DNA reads TGCAGCGTTGGCACAGATACGCAGTATTTT. Its translation: CSVGTDTQYF.

The V gene is TRBV5-1, the J gene TRBJ2-2, with D hard to call. Germline V lookup: CDR1 SGHRS, CDR2 YFSETQ. This CDR3 region has 17 residues. V lost 0 bases and J lost 2, with 14 bases in between. The CDR3 DNA is TGCGCCAGCAGCTTGGTCGATTCGGCCCTTAACACCGGGGAGCTGTTTTTT. This encodes CASSLVDSALNTGELFF.

This clone was seen a handful of times. The chain has TRBV11-2 and TRBJ2-1; TRBD2 matches at 7 bases. V was pared by 1 base and J by 5 bases, with 5 bases of the junction left unmatched. The CDR3 length is 15 residues. CDR1 is SGHAT, CDR2 FQNNGV, per germline. As DNA, the CDR3 is TGTGCCAGCAGCTTAGGCCAGGGAGGGCACAATGAGCAGTTCTTC. This codes for CASSLGQGGHNEQFF.

In DNA, the CDR3 is TGTGCCAGCAGCCAAGATTACCATAGACGGCCAGATACGCAGTATTTT. Translated: CASSQDYHRRPDTQYF. This chain links TRBV4-2 with TRBJ2-3; D is undetermined. V lost 0 bases and J 4 bases, leaving 14 bases between the germline ends. CDR3 size: 16 residues. Germline V gene data show CDR1 as LGHNA and CDR2 as YNFKEQ.

In the case of this clone: Other nucleotide sequences in the sample specify the same CDR3. The V and J genes are TRBV18 and TRBJ1-1; D may be TRBD1 (5 bases). Trimming stripped 3 bases from V and 1 base from J, with 9 bases between. The CDR3 extends over 14 amino acids. Per germline, CDR1 KGHSH and CDR2 LQKENI. DNA for the CDR3: TGTGCCAGCTCACCCCCTCAGGGGAACACTGAAGCTTTCTTT. Residues: CASSPPQGNTEAFF.

The CDR3 region is CASSLDGSNQPQHF. The CDR3 bases are TGTGCCAGCAGTCTGGACGGTAGCAATCAGCCCCAGCATTTT. This sequence joins TRBV7-2 and TRBJ1-5; D uncertain. V lost 6 bases and J lost 0, with 9 bases in between. Per the germline V gene, CDR1 is SGHTA and CDR2 is FQGNSA. There are 14 residues in the CDR3. Supplemented by reference TRBV7-2 and TRBJ1-5, the full variable domain reads GAGVSQSPSNKVTEKGKDVELRCDPISGHTALYWYRQSLGQGLEFLIYFQGNSAPDKSGLPSDRFSAERTGGSVSTLTIQRTQQEDSAVYLCASSLDGSNQPQHFGDGTRLSIL.

The chain couples TRBV6-5 to TRBJ1-3, with 7 bases aligning to TRBD1. Unmatched junction bases numbered 7, after V lost 4 bases and J lost 4 bases. Germline V lookup: CDR1 MNHEY, CDR2 SVGAGI. There are 15 residues in the CDR3. For the CDR3, the DNA is TGTGCCAGCAGTTCCCAGGGGGATAGGGGAAACACCATATATTTT. The encoded protein is CASSSQGDRGNTIYF.

The chain uses TRBV11-2 and TRBJ2-1, with 12 bases that match TRBD2. V was pared by 4 bases and J by 7 bases, with 8 bases of the junction left unmatched. The CDR3 covers 16 residues. The germline V gene has CDR1 SGHAT and CDR2 FQNNGV. The chain's CDR3 is CASSSLSSGRGNEQFF. The CDR3 DNA is TGTGCCAGCAGCTCCCTCTCTAGCGGGAGGGGTAATGAGCAGTTCTTC.

This rearrangement joins TRBV6-5 to TRBJ2-7, with a tentative D call TRBD2 (6 bases). The germline gives CDR1 MNHEY, CDR2 SVGAGI. V gave up 10 bases and J gave up 2 bases, with 15 bases separating them. The CDR3 totals 13 residues. The CDR3 DNA sequence: TGTGCCACCAGCGCCGGGACTCCCTACGAGCAGTACTTC. Translated, it gives CATSAGTPYEQYF.

This clone was detected ten times or more. The genes are TRBV18 and TRBJ2-7; D gene ambiguous. V lost 4 bases and J lost 4, with 20 bases in between. The CDR3 length is 16 residues. Germline CDR1 and CDR2: KGHSH and LQKENI. The CDR3: CASSRDHSYRDYEQYF. CDR3 coding DNA: TGTGCCAGCTCACGAGACCACTCGTACCGAGATTACGAGCAGTACTTC.

The chain uses TRBV19 and TRBJ2-3; perhaps TRBD1 as D (5 bases). Germline V lookup: CDR1 LNHDA, CDR2 SQIVND (reference sequence). This CDR3 comprises 13 residues. V dropped 5 bases and J dropped 4 bases, with 10 bases sitting between them. The CDR3 region has the DNA TGTGCCAGTAGTGGCACAGGAGCAGATACGCAGTATTTT. It specifies CASSGTGADTQYF.

This clone was detected only a few times. The chain uses TRBV11-2 and TRBJ1-1; perhaps TRBD1 as D (6 bases). Germline assignment: CDR1 SGHAT and CDR2 FQNNGV. The CDR3 runs to 15 residues. The ends were cut back, 0 bases at V and 1 base at J, with 9 bases in the middle. The CDR3 reads CASSLDPGQNTEAFF. CDR3 DNA: TGTGCCAGCAGCTTAGATCCGGGACAGAACACTGAAGCTTTCTTT.

The chain has TRBV7-2 and TRBJ2-7; TRBD2 aligns across 12 bases. Germline V lookup: CDR1 SGHTA, CDR2 FQGNSA. The CDR3 extends over 15 amino acids. V shed 3 bases, J shed 6 bases, and the junction held 6 bases outside the gene matches. The chain's CDR3 is CASSFQLAGGVEQYF. The DNA for the CDR3 is TGTGCCAGCAGCTTCCAACTAGCGGGAGGTGTCGAGCAGTACTTC.

V gene TRBV10-3 combines with J gene TRBJ1-4; D gene unclear. The V gene's germline CDR1 is ENHRY and CDR2 SYGVKD. CDR3 size: 13 residues. Trimming removed 10 bases at V and 3 bases at J, with 12 bases between. The CDR3 loop reads CATHKVPNEKLFF. Written as DNA, the CDR3 is TGTGCCACCCATAAGGTCCCTAATGAAAAACTGTTTTTT.

This clone was counted a single time. The gene calls are TRBV30 and TRBJ1-1; D possibly corresponds to TRBD1 (5 bases). Trimming pared 4 bases from V and 4 bases from J, leaving 13 bases between. The CDR3 loop spans 13 amino acids. In germline, CDR1 is GTSNPN, CDR2 SVGIG (reference sequence). This CDR3 reads CAWKENRGTEAFF. The CDR3 DNA follows: TGTGCCTGGAAGGAAAATAGGGGCACTGAAGCTTTCTTT. The full variable domain, rest sourced from reference TRBV30 and TRBJ1-1, is SQTIHQWPATLVQPVGSPLSLECTVEGTSNPNLYWYRQAAGRGLQLLFYSVGIGQISSEVPQNLSASRPQDRQFILSSKKLLLSDSGFYLCAWKENRGTEAFFGQGTRLTVV.

The gene calls are TRBV28 and TRBJ2-7, with a weak D call TRBD1 (6 bases). The CDR3 runs to 14 residues. The V end was cut by 6 bases, the J end by 3 bases, with 15 bases between. CDR1 MDHEN and CDR2 SYDVKM come from the germline V gene. In nucleotides, the CDR3 is TGTGCCAGCAGCGCGGCAGGGACAAACTACGAGCAGTACTTC. This translates into CASSAAGTNYEQYF.

The chain has TRBV6-1 and TRBJ1-1; 8 bases agree with TRBD1. Germline V gene sequence: CDR1 MNHNS, CDR2 SASEGT. J gave up 10 bases and V 6 bases, and 10 bases lay outside the gene matches. The CDR3 is made up of 13 amino acids. CDR3: CASSLQGEGVAFF. CDR3 nucleotides: TGTGCCAGCAGCCTACAGGGGGAAGGGGTAGCTTTCTTT.

This rearrangement joins TRBV5-1 to TRBJ2-1; 9 positions agree with TRBD2. The trim removed 8 bases at V and 0 bases at J, leaving 6 bases unmatched. There are 15 residues in the CDR3. CDR1 is SGHRS, CDR2 YFSETQ, per germline. CDR3 protein: CASNPSGISYNEQFF. CDR3 in DNA: TGCGCCAGTAACCCTAGCGGGATCTCCTACAATGAGCAGTTCTTC.

The chain carries TRBV13 and TRBJ1-6, with 8 bases matching TRBD1. The J segment lost 6 bases and the V segment lost 5 bases, leaving 6 bases of the junction unmatched. The CDR3 is 15 residues long. Germline-derived CDR1 and CDR2 are PRHDT and FYEKMQ (reference sequence). The CDR3 here is CASSRRTGRNSPLHF. Written as DNA, the CDR3 is TGTGCCAGCAGCAGAAGGACAGGGCGTAATTCACCCCTCCACTTT.

This clone has just a few counts. This chain links TRBV4-2 with TRBJ2-3; no definite D call. Per germline, CDR1 LGHNA and CDR2 YNFKEQ. V shed 1 base and J shed 0 bases, with 17 bases lying between them. The CDR3 is made up of 18 amino acids. The CDR3 DNA follows: TGTGCCAGCAGCCAAGTTCCGAGCGCCGCCTCTAGCACAGATACGCAGTATTTT. It encodes CASSQVPSAASSTDTQYF.